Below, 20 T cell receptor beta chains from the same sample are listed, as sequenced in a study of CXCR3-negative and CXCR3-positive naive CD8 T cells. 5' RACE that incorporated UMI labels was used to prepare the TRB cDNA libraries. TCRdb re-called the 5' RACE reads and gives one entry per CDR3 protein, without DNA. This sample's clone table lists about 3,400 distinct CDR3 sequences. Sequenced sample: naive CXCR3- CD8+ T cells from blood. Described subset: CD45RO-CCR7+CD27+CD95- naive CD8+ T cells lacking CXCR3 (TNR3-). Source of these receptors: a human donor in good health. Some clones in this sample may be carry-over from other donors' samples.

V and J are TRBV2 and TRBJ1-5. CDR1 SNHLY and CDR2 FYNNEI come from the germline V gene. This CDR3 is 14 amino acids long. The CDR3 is CASSEAGDYQPQHF.

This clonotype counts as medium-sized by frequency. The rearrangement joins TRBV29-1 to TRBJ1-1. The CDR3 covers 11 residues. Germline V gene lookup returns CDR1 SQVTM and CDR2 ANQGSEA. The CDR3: CSVVKDTEAFF.

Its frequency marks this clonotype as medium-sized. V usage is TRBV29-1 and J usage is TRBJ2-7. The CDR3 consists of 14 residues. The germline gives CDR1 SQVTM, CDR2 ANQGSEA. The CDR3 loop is CSVEENTPSYEQYF.

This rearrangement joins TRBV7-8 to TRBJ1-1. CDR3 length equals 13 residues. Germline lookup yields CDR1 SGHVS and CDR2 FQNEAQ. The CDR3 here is CASSGRRNTEAFF.

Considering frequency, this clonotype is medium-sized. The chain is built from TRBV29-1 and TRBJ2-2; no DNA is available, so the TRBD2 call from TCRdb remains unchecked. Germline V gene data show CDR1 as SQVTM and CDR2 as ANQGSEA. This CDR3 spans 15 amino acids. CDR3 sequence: CSAAGGGAVTGELFF.

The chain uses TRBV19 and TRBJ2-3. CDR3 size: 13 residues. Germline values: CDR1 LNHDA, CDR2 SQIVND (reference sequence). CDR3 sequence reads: CASSWTSTDTQYF.

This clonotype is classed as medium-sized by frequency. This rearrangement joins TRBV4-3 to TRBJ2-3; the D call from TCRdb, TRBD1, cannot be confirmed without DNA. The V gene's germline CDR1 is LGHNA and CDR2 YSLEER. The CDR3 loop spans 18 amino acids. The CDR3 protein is CASSRTIRAGGTTDTQYF.

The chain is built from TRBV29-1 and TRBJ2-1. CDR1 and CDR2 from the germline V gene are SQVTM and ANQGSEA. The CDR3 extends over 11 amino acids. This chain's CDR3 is CSVEDGNEQFF.

CDR3 loop: CASSSTAGSYGMNTEAFF. The J gene is TRBJ1-1, the V gene TRBV5-4. Germline CDR1 and CDR2: SGHNT and YYREEE (reference sequence). This CDR3 spans 18 amino acids.

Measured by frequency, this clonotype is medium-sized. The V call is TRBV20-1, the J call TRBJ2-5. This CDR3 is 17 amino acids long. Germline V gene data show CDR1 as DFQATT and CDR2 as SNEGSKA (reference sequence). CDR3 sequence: CSARDLGPIASQETQYF.

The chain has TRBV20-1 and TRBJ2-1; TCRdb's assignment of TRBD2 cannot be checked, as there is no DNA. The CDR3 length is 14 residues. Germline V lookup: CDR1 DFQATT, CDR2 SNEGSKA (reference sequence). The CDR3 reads CSARDRLADNEQFF.

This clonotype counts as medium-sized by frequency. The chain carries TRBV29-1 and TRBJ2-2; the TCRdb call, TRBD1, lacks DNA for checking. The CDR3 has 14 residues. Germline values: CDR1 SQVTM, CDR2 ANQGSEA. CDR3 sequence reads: CSAAGTENTGELFF.

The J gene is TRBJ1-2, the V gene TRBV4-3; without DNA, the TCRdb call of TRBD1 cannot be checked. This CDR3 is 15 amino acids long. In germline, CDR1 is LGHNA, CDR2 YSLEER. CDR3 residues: CASSQDDTTGNGYTF.

The CDR3 reads CSVEGLAGLNEQFF. The chain recombines TRBV29-1 with TRBJ2-1; the TCRdb D gene call, TRBD2, has no DNA to confirm it. Germline CDR1 and CDR2: SQVTM and ANQGSEA. This CDR3 region has 14 residues.

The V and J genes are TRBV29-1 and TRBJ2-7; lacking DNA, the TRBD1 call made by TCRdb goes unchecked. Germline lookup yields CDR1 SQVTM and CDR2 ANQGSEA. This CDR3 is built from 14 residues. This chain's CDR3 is CSVEGRDSSYEQYF.

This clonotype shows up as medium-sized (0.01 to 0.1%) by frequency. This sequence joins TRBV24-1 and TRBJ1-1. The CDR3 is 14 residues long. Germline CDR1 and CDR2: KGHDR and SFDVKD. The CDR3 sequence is CATSDADGNTEAFF.

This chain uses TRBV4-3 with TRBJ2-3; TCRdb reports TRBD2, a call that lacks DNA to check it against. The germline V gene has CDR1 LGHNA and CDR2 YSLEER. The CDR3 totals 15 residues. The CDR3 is CASSLGLAGENTQYF.

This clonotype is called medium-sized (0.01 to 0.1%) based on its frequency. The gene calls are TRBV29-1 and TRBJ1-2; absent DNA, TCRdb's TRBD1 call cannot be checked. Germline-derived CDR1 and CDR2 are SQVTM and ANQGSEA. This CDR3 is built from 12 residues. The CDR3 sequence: CSAGQALVGYTF. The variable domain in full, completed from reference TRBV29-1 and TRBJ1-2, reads SAVISQKPSRDICQRGTSLTIQCQVDSQVTMMFWYRQQPGQSLTLIATANQGSEATYESGFVIDKFPISRPNLTFSTLTVSNMSPEDSSIYLCSAGQALVGYTFGSGTRLTVV.

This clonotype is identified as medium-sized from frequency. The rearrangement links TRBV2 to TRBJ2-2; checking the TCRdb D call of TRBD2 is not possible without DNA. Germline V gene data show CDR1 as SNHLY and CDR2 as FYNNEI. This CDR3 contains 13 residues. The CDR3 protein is CARGRRDTGELFF.

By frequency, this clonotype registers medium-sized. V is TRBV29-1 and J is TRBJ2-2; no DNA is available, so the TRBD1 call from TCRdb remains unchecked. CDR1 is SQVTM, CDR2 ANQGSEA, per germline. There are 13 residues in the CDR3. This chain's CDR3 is CSVWTGTTGELFF.